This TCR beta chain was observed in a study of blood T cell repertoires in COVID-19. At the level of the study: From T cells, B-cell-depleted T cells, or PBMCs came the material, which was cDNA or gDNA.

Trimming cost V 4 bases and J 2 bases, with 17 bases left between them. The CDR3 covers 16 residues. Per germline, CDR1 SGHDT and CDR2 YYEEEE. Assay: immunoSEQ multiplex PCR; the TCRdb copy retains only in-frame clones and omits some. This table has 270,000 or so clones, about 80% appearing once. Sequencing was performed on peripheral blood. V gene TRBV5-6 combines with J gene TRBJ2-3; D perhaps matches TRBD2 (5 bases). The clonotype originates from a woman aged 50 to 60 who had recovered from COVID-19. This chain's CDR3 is CASSQRVLGSTDTQYF. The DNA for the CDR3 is TGTGCCAGCAGCCAGAGGGTGCTTGGGTCCACAGATACGCAGTATTTT.